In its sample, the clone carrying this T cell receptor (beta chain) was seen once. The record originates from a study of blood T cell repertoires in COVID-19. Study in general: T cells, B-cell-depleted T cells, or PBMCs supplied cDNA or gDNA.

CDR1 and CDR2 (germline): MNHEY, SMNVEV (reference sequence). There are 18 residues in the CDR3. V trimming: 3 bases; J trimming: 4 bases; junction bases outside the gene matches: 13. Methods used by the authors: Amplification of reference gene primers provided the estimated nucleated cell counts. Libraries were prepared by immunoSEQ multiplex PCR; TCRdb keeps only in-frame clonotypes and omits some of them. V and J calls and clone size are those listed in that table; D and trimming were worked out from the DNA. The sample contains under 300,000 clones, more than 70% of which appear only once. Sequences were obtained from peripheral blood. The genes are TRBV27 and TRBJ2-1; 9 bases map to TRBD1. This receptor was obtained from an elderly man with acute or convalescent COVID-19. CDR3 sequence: CASSFPNARGQGYNEQFF. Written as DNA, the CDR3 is TGTGCCAGCAGTTTCCCTAATGCTCGGGGACAGGGTTACAATGAGCAGTTCTTC.